The T cell receptor (beta chain) under discussion was sequenced for a study of blood T cell repertoires in COVID-19 (dated by TCRdb to about 2020). For context, the study as a whole: Samples covering the acute and convalescent phases of COVID-19 were provided by collaborators in the United States, Italy and Spain. A freely available public database, intended as a resource for researchers studying the immune response to SARS-CoV-2, is where the repertoires were released. Where available, HLA class I and class II types were obtained from metadata supplied by the sample provider rather than from assay-based typing. Samples came from the ongoing ImmuneRACE study (first 160 participants) plus 1,254 subjects from 6 global collaborators. Sample metadata almost always included a de-identified subject ID, COVID-19 status, age in years and sex. The material from the prospective study consisted of cDNA or gDNA derived from T cells, B-cell-depleted T cells, or PBMCs. Subjects who had been exposed to COVID-19, were actively infected with it, or had recovered from it provided the deeply sampled blood TCRbeta repertoires that made up the dataset. What the research found in general, with its limitations: Clinical and demographic metadata were provided uncurated, with the amount varying by source and participant.

The immunoSEQ Assay, a bias-controlled multiplex PCR, was used to amplify TCRbeta CDR3 regions from genomic DNA. Turning to the authors' computational methods: The number of nucleated cells in each sample was estimated from the amplification of reference gene primers within the assay. To quantify the absolute abundance of each unique TCRbeta CDR3 rearrangement, sequence reads were collapsed and filtered. Productive Simpson clonality was computed per sample as the square root of Simpson's diversity index over productive rearrangements. The immuneACCESS repertoire file appears here via TCRdb, limited to in-frame rearrangements. These files lack a portion of the clones; in checked studies, under half of the deficit traces to unresolved V genes, and the cause of the others is not known. Clone size and the V and J calls come from that table; the DNA yielded D and trimming. This sample holds 250,000 to 300,000 clones; roughly nine tenths were observed only once. The ten largest clonotypes hold around 2.2% of the sample.

This clone has just one count. The clone's antigen remains unknown. Qualities for individual bases were not recorded, and no much larger clone is one base off. In Seattle, one collaborating source enrolled patients while the infection was active and tracked those patients longitudinally over the course of disease. Whole blood was collected in K2EDTA tubes by collaborating institutions according to the institutions' own protocols. For TCRbeta analysis, collaborators shipped samples as frozen whole blood, isolated PBMCs, or DNA extracted from either of those sample types. Measured from the cysteine to the phenylalanine, the CDR3 is 15 residues long. Only the CDR3 part of the read is kept: 45 bases, read in frame from the first base. As encoded in the germline V gene (reference sequence), CDR1 is LNHDA while CDR2 is SQIVND. Trimming accounts for 3 bases at V and 3 bases at J, while the number of junction bases matched to no gene is 3.

The receptor was isolated from a woman under 40 with COVID-19, enrolled during active disease. The chain is assembled from TRBV19 and TRBJ2-1, and 9 junctional nucleotides match TRBD2. Material: peripheral blood. The DNA sequence is as follows: TGTGCCAGTAGTATCCGGACTAGCGTCTACAATGAGCAGTTCTTC. Its protein product is CASSIRTSVYNEQFF. Extended through the reference TRBV19 and TRBJ2-1 proteins, this CDR3 yields the full variable domain: DGGITQSPKYLFRKEGQNVTLSCEQNLNHDAMYWYRQDPGQGLRLIYYSQIVNDFQKGDIAEGYSVSREKKESFPLTVTSAQKNPTAFYLCASSIRTSVYNEQFFGPGTRLTVL.